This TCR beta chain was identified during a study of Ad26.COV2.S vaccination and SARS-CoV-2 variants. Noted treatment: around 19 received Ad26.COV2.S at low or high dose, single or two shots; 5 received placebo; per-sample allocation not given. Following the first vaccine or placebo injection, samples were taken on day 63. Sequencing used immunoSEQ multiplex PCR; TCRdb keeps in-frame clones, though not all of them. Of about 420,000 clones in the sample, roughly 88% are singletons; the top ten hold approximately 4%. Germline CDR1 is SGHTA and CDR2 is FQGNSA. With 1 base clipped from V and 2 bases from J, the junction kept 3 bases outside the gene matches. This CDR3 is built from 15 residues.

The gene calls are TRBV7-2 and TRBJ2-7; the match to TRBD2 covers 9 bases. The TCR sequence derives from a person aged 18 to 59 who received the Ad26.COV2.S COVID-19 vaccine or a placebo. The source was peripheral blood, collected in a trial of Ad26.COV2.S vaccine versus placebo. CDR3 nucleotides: TGTGCCAGCAGCTTAGTCGGCGGGGGGGCCTACGAGCAGTACTTC. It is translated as CASSLVGGGAYEQYF.